A selection of T cell receptor beta chains follows, all from one sample in a study of blood T cell repertoires in COVID-19. TCRdb's copy holds only in-frame clones and misses some; the assay was immunoSEQ multiplex PCR. This table has 390,000 or so clones, just over 85% appearing once. Source material: peripheral blood. The receptors derive from a woman aged 25 to 39 with active or convalescent COVID-19. Each CDR3 is given with its conserved first and last residue. Each record gives: clone size, D gene, V gene, J gene, CDR3 protein, CDR3 DNA. D genes are given only for firm matches. Size values are once, few and many counts, or a class for expanded clones, and some rows have none.

NA,NA,TRBV4-1,TRBJ2-7,CASSQPGSGNYEQYF,TGCGCCAGCAGCCAACCGGGTTCAGGGAACTACGAGCAGTACTTC
once,NA,TRBV2,TRBJ1-4,CASSEQGEKLFF,TGTGCCAGCAGTGAACAGGGTGAAAAACTGTTTTTT
NA,TRBD1,TRBV7-6,TRBJ1-2,CASSRDRLGGYTF,TGTGCCAGCAGCCGGGACAGGCTCGGGGGCTACACCTTC
NA,NA,TRBV7-8,TRBJ1-1,CASSLVMGLNTEAFF,TGTGCCAGCAGCTTAGTGATGGGGCTGAACACTGAAGCTTTCTTT
NA,NA,TRBV7-9,TRBJ2-7,CASSLCRTDINEQYF,TGTGCCAGCAGCTTATGTCGGACAGACATCAACGAGCAGTACTTC
NA,TRBD1,TRBV6-5,TRBJ2-7,CASMAQGQSYEQYF,TGTGCCAGCATGGCCCAGGGACAGAGCTACGAGCAGTACTTC
NA,TRBD1,TRBV18,TRBJ1-5,CASSVRGTGFGQPQHF,TGTGCCAGCTCCGTCCGAGGGACAGGGTTCGGTCAGCCCCAGCATTTT
NA,TRBD1,TRBV10-3,TRBJ1-2,CAIEGTGPDYGYTF,TGTGCCATCGAAGGGACAGGGCCTGACTATGGCTACACCTTC
NA,TRBD2,TRBV24-1,TRBJ2-1,CATRDTSGHEQFF,TGTGCCACCCGAGATACTAGCGGTCATGAGCAGTTCTTC
NA,NA,TRBV29-1,TRBJ2-7,CSVTREPTEQYF,TGCAGCGTTACAAGGGAGCCCACGGAGCAGTACTTC
NA,NA,TRBV18,TRBJ1-2,CASSPAKIESNYGYTF,TGTGCCAGCTCACCCGCAAAGATAGAATCTAACTATGGCTACACCTTC
NA,TRBD1,TRBV5-1,TRBJ1-5,CASSTGGSSNQPQHF,TGCGCCAGCAGCACAGGGGGATCAAGCAATCAGCCCCAGCATTTT
few,NA,TRBV5-6,TRBJ1-1,CASSLGLRNTEAFF,TGTGCCAGCAGCCTGGGACTGAGGAACACTGAAGCTTTCTTT
NA,TRBD1,TRBV24-1,TRBJ1-2,CATSDGTGANYGYTF,TGTGCCACCAGTGACGGGACAGGGGCTAACTATGGCTACACCTTC
NA,NA,TRBV5-1,TRBJ2-2,CASSLATGLTGELFF,TGCGCCAGCAGCTTGGCAACAGGGCTTACCGGGGAGCTGTTTTTT
NA,TRBD2,TRBV3-1/TRBV3-2,TRBJ2-1,CASSQELGREAIYNEQFF,TGTGCCAGCAGCCAAGAACTAGGACGGGAGGCGATTTACAATGAGCAGTTCTTC
NA,NA,TRBV3-1/TRBV3-2,TRBJ1-4,CASSQDGGTKEEKLFF,TGTGCCAGCAGCCAAGATGGGGGGACCAAAGAAGAAAAACTGTTTTTT
NA,NA,TRBV5-1,TRBJ2-5,CASSSPRETQYF,TGCGCCAGCAGCTCCCCCAGGGAGACCCAGTACTTC